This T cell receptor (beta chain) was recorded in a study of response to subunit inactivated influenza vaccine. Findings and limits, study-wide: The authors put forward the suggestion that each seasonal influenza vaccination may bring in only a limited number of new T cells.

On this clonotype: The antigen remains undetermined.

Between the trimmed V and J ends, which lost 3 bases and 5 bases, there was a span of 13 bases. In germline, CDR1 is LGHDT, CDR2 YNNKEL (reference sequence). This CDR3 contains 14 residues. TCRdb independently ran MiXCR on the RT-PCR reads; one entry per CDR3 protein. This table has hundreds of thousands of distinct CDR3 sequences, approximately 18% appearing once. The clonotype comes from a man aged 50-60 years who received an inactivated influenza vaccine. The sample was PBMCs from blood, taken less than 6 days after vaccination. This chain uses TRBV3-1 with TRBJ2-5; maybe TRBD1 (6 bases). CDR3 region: CASSHFTGWETQYF. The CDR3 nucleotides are TGTGCCAGCAGCCATTTCACAGGGTGGGAGACCCAGTACTTC.